This T cell receptor beta chain was sequenced for a study of OX40 agonist ivuxolimab in advanced cancers. CDR1 is KGHSH, CDR2 LQKENI, per germline. J was trimmed by 0 bases and V by 0 bases; bases with no gene match: 10. The length of the CDR3 is 20 residues. Profiling relied on immunoSEQ multiplex PCR, and the TCRdb table lists in-frame clones only, not all of them. The sample has about 39,000 clones, approximately 80% seen once; the top ten hold about 2.5%. The chain has TRBV18 and TRBJ2-3, with TRBD2 matching 12 bases. The input for sequencing was CD4+ or CD8+ T cells sorted from blood, taken in a trial of the OX40 agonist ivuxolimab. The sequence derives from an adult with an advanced solid tumor such as melanoma, head and neck, liver or kidney cancer. CDR3 DNA sequence: TGTGCCAGCTCACCACCTTTACCTCTAGCGGGAGGGCCGAGCACAGATACGCAGTATTTT. Protein product: CASSPPLPLAGGPSTDTQYF.